Presented here are 8 T cell receptor beta chains from one specimen sequenced in a study of shared clonotypes between healthy human individuals. CD8 cells regarded as naive lacked CD45RO, were positively chosen for CCR7, and omitted terminally differentiated effector memory CD45RA+ cells. TCRdb's table, derived via immunoSEQ multiplex PCR, lists solely in-frame clones and lacks some. The sample has 800,000 or so clones; about 97% are singletons. Source material: naive CD8+ T cells sorted from blood. The receptors originated from a man between 25 and 39 years old in good health.

Notes on this clone: The sample has other DNA sequences that encode this CDR3 too. This chain joins TRBV27 and TRBJ2-1; 8 bases match TRBD2. Per germline, CDR1 MNHEY and CDR2 SMNVEV (reference sequence). The CDR3 is 14 residues long. With V trimmed by 2 bases and J by 5 bases, 2 bases remained unmatched. The CDR3 DNA reads as TGTGCCAGCAGTTTACTAGCGGGTAACAATGAGCAGTTCTTC. As protein: CASSLLAGNNEQFF.

This clone is a singleton in its sample. J is TRBJ2-1 and V is TRBV5-4; 10 positions match TRBD2. The CDR3 runs 15 residues. The trim removed 2 bases at V and 12 bases at J, leaving 11 bases unmatched. Germline CDR1 reads SGHNT; CDR2 reads YYREEE (reference sequence). The CDR3 region is CASSLEREGKERQFF. The CDR3 DNA sequence: TGTGCCAGCAGCTTAGAGCGGGAGGGCAAGGAGAGGCAGTTCTTC.

The V gene is TRBV28, the J gene TRBJ2-2, with D perhaps matching TRBD1 (5 bases). The germline V and J ends were trimmed by 6 bases and 4 bases, with 18 bases remaining between them. Germline loops: CDR1 MDHEN, CDR2 SYDVKM. This CDR3 contains 16 residues. CDR3 amino acids: CASSPPTGASTGELFF. The CDR3 DNA is TGTGCCAGCAGCCCGCCCACTGGGGCAAGCACCGGGGAGCTGTTTTTT.

V usage is TRBV14 and J usage is TRBJ2-7; a possible D gene is TRBD1 (5 bases). The CDR3 is 13 amino acids. V lost 6 bases and J lost 0, with 9 bases in between. The germline CDR1 and CDR2 sequences are SGHDN and FVKESK. CDR3 region: CASRNRSSYEQYF. Written as DNA, the CDR3 is TGTGCCAGCAGGAACAGGAGCTCCTACGAGCAGTACTTC.

This chain connects TRBV6-6 to TRBJ2-7; TRBD2 might be the D (5 bases). CDR1 and CDR2 (germline): MNHNY, SVGAGI (reference sequence). The CDR3 is 14 residues long. Between the trimmed V and J ends, which lost 0 bases and 5 bases, there was a span of 11 bases. CDR3 region: CASSYSMSGNEQYF. The CDR3 DNA follows: TGTGCCAGCAGTTACTCGATGTCGGGGAACGAGCAGTACTTC.

The chain is built from TRBV29-1 and TRBJ2-3; D is perhaps TRBD1 (5 bases). Germline V lookup: CDR1 SQVTM, CDR2 ANQGSEA. V was shortened by 5 bases and J by 2 bases, with 11 bases between the two germline ends. The CDR3 is 13 residues long. CDR3 in amino acids: CSVLPGHTDTQYF. The CDR3 DNA reads TGCAGCGTTCTTCCAGGACACACAGATACGCAGTATTTT.

This sequence joins TRBV4-1 and TRBJ2-7; TRBD2 aligns across 8 bases. There are 14 residues in the CDR3. The germline gives CDR1 MGHRA, CDR2 YSYEKL. The V and J ends lost 1 base and 2 bases, in that order; junction bases with no gene match: 1. The CDR3 sequence: CASSQAGGAYEQYF. CDR3 DNA: TGCGCCAGCAGCCAAGCGGGGGGGGCCTACGAGCAGTACTTC.

J is TRBJ2-1 and V is TRBV21-1; the table's D call TRBD2 went unverified against the DNA. TRBV21-1 is listed as a pseudogene. The CDR3 contains 13 residues. The CDR3: CASSKAAPSEQFF. The DNA for the CDR3 is TGTGCCAGCAGCAAAGCCGCTCCGAGTGAGCAGTTCTTC.